These 11 T cell receptor beta chains were sequenced from one sample in a study of T-cell reconstitution after alpha-beta-depleted transplantation in children. Unique molecular identifiers were built into the TCRbeta library. In TCRdb, the PCR reads were re-called with MiXCR into one record per CDR3 protein. The top ten hold around 22% of the sample, which has approximately 300,000 distinct CDR3 sequences, 11% seen once. The material sequenced was peripheral blood, taken 180 days after TCRalphabeta/CD19-depleted stem cell transplant. The receptors here all came from a male patient between 2 and 15 years old who had a stem cell transplant for chronic granulomatous disease, so the T cells may come from the graft donor.

The J gene is TRBJ1-2, the V gene TRBV7-9; D is unresolved. Germline assignment: CDR1 SEHNR and CDR2 FQNEAQ (reference sequence). The length of the CDR3 is 12 residues. Between the trimmed V and J ends, which lost 3 bases and 8 bases, there was a span of 10 bases. As DNA, the CDR3 is TGTGCCAGCAGCTTCCTAACGGGAGGCTACACCTTC. Its protein is CASSFLTGGYTF.

A word on this clonotype: A much bigger clone sits one base away, suggesting this may be a read error. V is TRBV4-1 and J is TRBJ2-2; tentative D call: TRBD2 (5 bases). The CDR3 contains 12 residues. Germline values: CDR1 MGHRA, CDR2 YSYEKL. The DNA for the CDR3 is TGCGCCAGCAGCCGAAGAGCCGGGGTGCTGTTTTTT. This translates into CASSRRAGVLFF.

This clonotype appeared many times. This rearrangement joins TRBV7-2 to TRBJ1-4; 7 positions agree with TRBD1. Unmatched junction bases numbered 8, after V lost 5 bases and J lost 5 bases. Germline lookup yields CDR1 SGHTA and CDR2 FQGNSA. The CDR3 loop spans 15 amino acids. CDR3 nucleotide sequence: TGTGCCAGCAGCCGACAGGGTAGGGAGAATGAAAAACTGTTTTTT. Translating gives CASSRQGRENEKLFF. Full variable domain (remainder filled in from reference TRBV7-2 and TRBJ1-4): GAGVSQSPSNKVTEKGKDVELRCDPISGHTALYWYRQSLGQGLEFLIYFQGNSAPDKSGLPSDRFSAERTGGSVSTLTIQRTQQEDSAVYLCASSRQGRENEKLFFGSGTQLSVL.

This clonotype was observed many times. The V call is TRBV12-3 or TRBV12-4, the J call TRBJ1-2; D remains unclear. V was shortened by 1 base and J by 4 bases, with 4 bases between the two germline ends. The length of the CDR3 is 12 residues. Here the CDR3 reads CASSLGFYGYTF. The CDR3 DNA is TGTGCCAGCAGTTTAGGGTTCTATGGCTACACCTTC.

V usage is TRBV19 and J usage is TRBJ2-3, with 8 bases lining up with TRBD1. V shed 4 bases, J shed 2 bases, and the junction held 5 bases outside the gene matches. The CDR3 covers 15 residues. Germline V CDR1 and CDR2: LNHDA, SQIVND (reference sequence). CDR3 residues: CASSTRTGTTDTQYF. In nucleotides, the CDR3 is TGTGCCAGTAGTACCCGGACAGGGACCACAGATACGCAGTATTTT.

This clonotype has ten or more counts. V usage is TRBV28 and J usage is TRBJ2-1; 8 bases fit TRBD2. V trimming: 2 bases; J trimming: 9 bases; junction bases outside the gene matches: 9. Germline CDR1 reads MDHEN; CDR2 reads SYDVKM. The CDR3 is 15 amino acids. For the CDR3, the DNA is TGTGCCAGCAGTTTAGGAGTAGCGGGGAGGAGTGAGCAGTTCTTC. It is translated as CASSLGVAGRSEQFF.

There are many counts of this clonotype. This chain joins TRBV7-9 and TRBJ2-1; tentatively, D is TRBD1 (6 bases). This CDR3 is 16 amino acids long. The V and J ends lost 5 bases and 1 base respectively, with 15 bases between them. The germline gives CDR1 SEHNR, CDR2 FQNEAQ (reference sequence). The CDR3 loop reads CASSPRTTGSYNEQFF. The CDR3 nucleotides read TGTGCCAGCAGCCCGCGAACGACAGGATCCTACAATGAGCAGTTCTTC.

This clonotype was seen ten or more times. This sequence joins TRBV5-1 and TRBJ2-7, with 8 bases aligning to TRBD1. CDR1 is SGHRS and CDR2 is YFSETQ in the germline V gene. The CDR3 length is 20 residues. Trimming removed 1 base from V and 5 bases from J; junction bases left unmatched: 23. The DNA of the CDR3 is TGCGCCAGCAGCTTGAGGGGGCCCTCTCCCTCGACAGGGGCAGCGAACGAGCAGTACTTC. It specifies CASSLRGPSPSTGAANEQYF.

In its sample, this clonotype was seen a few times. V is TRBV5-1 and J is TRBJ2-5, with unresolved D. The V gene's germline CDR1 is SGHRS and CDR2 YFSETQ. Trimming took 0 bases from V and 4 from J, leaving 4 bases between them. The CDR3 loop spans 12 amino acids. The CDR3 region has the DNA TGCGCCAGCAGCTTGGAGACAGAGACCCAGTACTTC. Protein: CASSLETETQYF.

This clonotype was seen ten or more times. The chain carries TRBV20-1 and TRBJ2-7; no firm D call. From germline, CDR1 is DFQATT and CDR2 SNEGSKA (reference sequence). V lost 2 bases to trimming and J lost 3 bases, with 8 bases between them. The CDR3 sequence is 12 residues long. This CDR3 is CSARISDYEQYF. The DNA for the CDR3 is TGCAGTGCTAGAATATCGGACTACGAGCAGTACTTC.

This clonotype has ten or more counts. The genes are TRBV27 and TRBJ2-3; TRBD2 aligns across 7 bases. CDR1 is MNHEY and CDR2 is SMNVEV in the germline V gene (reference sequence). This CDR3 has 15 amino acids. V dropped 3 bases and J dropped 4; count of bases not matched to a gene: 7. The CDR3 protein is CASSFGLVSSDTQYF. CDR3 sequence (DNA): TGTGCCAGCAGTTTCGGACTAGTATCGTCAGATACGCAGTATTTT.